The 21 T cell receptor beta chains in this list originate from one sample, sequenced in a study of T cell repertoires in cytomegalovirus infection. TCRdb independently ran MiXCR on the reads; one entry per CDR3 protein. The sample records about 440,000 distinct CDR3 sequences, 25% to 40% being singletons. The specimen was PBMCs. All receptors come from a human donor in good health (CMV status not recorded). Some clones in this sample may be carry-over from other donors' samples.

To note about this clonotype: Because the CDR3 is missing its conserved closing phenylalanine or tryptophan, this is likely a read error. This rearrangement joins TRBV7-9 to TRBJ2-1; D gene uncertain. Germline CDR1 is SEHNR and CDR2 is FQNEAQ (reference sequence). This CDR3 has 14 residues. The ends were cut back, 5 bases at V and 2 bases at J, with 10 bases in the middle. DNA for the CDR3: TGTGCCAGCAGCCCCCGGTCGCCCTACAATGAGCAGTTCTTA. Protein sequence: CASSPRSPYNEQFL.

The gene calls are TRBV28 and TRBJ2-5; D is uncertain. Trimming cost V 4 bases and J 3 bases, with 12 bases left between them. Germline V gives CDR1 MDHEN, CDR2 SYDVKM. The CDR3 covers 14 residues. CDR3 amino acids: CASSSLVGKETQYF. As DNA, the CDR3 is TGTGCCAGCAGTTCCTTAGTGGGGAAAGAGACCCAGTACTTC. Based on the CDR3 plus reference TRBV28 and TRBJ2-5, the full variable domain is DVKVTQSSRYLVKRTGEKVFLECVQDMDHENMFWYRQDPGLGLRLIYFSYDVKMKEKGDIPEGYSVSREKKERFSLILESASTNQTSMYLCASSSLVGKETQYFGPGTRLLVL.

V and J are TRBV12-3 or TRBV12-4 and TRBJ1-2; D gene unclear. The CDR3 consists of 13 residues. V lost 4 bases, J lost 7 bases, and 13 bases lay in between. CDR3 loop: CASSSLPKTGYTF. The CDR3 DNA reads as TGTGCCAGCAGTTCATTGCCGAAGACTGGCTACACCTTC.

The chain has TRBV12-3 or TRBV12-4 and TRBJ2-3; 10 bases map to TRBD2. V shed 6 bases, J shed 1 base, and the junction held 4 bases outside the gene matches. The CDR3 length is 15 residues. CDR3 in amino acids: CASRQLAGRTDTQYF. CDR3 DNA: TGTGCCAGCAGACAACTAGCGGGGCGCACAGATACGCAGTATTTT.

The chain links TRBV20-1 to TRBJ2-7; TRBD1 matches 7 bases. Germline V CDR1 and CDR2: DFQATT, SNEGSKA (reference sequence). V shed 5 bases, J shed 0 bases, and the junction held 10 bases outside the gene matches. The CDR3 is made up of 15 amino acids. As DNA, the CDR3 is TGCAGTGCTTTTATCGGACAGGTGAGCTCCTACGAGCAGTACTTC. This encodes CSAFIGQVSSYEQYF.

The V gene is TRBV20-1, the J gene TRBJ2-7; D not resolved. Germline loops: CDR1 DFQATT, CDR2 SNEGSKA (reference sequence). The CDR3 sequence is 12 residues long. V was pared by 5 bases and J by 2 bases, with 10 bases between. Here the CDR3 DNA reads TGCAGTGCTGCCGACAAAACCTACGAGCAGTACTTC. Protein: CSAADKTYEQYF.

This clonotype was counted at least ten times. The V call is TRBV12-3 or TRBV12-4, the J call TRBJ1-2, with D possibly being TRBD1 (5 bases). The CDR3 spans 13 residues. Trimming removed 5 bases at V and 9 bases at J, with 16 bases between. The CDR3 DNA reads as TGTGCCAGCAGTCCCGACGGGACCTGGAGCTACACCTTC. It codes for CASSPDGTWSYTF.

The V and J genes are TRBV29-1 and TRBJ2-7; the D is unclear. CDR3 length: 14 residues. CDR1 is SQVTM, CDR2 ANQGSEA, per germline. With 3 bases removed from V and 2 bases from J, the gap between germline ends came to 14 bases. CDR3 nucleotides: TGCAGCGTTGAGGTAACGGCAGGCGCCTACGAGCAGTACTTC. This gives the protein CSVEVTAGAYEQYF.

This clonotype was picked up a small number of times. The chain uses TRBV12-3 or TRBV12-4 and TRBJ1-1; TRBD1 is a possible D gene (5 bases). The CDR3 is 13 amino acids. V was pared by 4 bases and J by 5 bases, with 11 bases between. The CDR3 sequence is CASSSHEGTEAFF. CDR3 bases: TGTGCCAGCAGTTCTCATGAGGGGACTGAAGCTTTCTTT.

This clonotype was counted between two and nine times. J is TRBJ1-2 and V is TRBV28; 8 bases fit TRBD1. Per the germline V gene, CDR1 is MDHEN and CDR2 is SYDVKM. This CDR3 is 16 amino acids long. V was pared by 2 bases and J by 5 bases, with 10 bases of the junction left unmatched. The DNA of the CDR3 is TGTGCCAGCAGTTTAGGAGGGCAGGGGGCTCGGTATGGCTACACCTTC. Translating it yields CASSLGGQGARYGYTF.

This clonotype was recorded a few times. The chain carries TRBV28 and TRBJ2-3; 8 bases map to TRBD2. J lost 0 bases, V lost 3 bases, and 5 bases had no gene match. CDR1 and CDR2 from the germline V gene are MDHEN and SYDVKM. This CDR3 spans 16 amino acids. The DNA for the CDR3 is TGTGCCAGCAGTTTCCTCCCGGGGGGGAGCACAGATACGCAGTATTTT. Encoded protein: CASSFLPGGSTDTQYF.

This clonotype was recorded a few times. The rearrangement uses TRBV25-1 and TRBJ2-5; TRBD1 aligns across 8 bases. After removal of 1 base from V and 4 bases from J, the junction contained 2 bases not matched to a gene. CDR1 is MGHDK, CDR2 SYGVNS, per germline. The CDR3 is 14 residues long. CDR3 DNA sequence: TGTGCCAGCAGTGAATTAGGACAGGGAGAGACCCAGTACTTC. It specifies CASSELGQGETQYF.

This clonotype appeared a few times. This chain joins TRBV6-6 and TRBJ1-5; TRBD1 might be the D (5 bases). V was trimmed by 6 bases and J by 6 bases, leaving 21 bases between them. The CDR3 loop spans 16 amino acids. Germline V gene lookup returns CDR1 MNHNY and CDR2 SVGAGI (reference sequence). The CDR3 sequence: CASSHPDFEGTQPQHF. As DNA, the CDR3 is TGTGCCAGCAGCCATCCGGACTTTGAGGGGACTCAGCCCCAGCATTTT.

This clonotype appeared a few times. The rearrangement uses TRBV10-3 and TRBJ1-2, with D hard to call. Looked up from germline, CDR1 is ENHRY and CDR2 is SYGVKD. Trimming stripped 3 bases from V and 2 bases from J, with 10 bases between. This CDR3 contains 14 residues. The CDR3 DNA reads TGTGCCATCAGTGAAGGGATTAGGAACTATGGCTACACCTTC. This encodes CAISEGIRNYGYTF.

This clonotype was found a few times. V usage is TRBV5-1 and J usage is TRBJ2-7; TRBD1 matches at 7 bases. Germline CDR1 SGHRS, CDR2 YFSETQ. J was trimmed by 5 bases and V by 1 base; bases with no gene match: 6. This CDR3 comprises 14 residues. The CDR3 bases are TGCGCCAGCAGCTTGAGTGGAACAGGGGACGAGCAGTACTTC. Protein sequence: CASSLSGTGDEQYF. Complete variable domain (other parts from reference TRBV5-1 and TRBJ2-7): KAGVTQTPRYLIKTRGQQVTLSCSPISGHRSVSWYQQTPGQGLQFLFEYFSETQRNKGNFPGRFSGRQFSNSRSEMNVSTLELGDSALYLCASSLSGTGDEQYFGPGTRLTVT.

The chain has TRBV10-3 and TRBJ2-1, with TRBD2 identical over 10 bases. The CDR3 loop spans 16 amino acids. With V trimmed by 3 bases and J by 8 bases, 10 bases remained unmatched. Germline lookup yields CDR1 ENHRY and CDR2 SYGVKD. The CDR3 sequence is CAISDLAGANFHEQFF. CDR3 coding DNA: TGTGCCATCAGTGACCTAGCGGGGGCCAACTTCCATGAGCAGTTCTTC.

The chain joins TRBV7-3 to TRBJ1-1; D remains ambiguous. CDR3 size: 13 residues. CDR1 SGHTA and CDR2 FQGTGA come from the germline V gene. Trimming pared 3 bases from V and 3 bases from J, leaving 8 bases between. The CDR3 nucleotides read TGTGCCAGCAGCTTCCGGACCGACACTGAAGCTTTCTTT. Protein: CASSFRTDTEAFF.

Here the CDR3 reads CSGGRTDTQYF. In DNA form, the CDR3 reads TGTTCCGGGGGACGCACAGATACGCAGTATTTT. This chain joins TRBV28 and TRBJ2-3, with D possibly being TRBD2 (6 bases). Germline V CDR1 and CDR2: MDHEN, SYDVKM. This CDR3 has 11 residues.

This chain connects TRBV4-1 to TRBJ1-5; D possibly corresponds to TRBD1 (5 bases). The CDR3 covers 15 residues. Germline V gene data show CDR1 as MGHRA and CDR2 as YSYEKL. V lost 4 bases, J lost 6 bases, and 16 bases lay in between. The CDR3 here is CASSLEVQAPQPQHF. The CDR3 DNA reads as TGCGCCAGCAGCCTGGAGGTACAGGCTCCTCAGCCCCAGCATTTT.

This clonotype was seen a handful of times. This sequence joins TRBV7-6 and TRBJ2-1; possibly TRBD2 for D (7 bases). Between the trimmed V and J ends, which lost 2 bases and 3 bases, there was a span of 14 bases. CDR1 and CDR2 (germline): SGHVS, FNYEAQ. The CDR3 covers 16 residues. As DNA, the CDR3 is TGTGCCAGCAGCTTAAGCGCCGGGGGGCACTACAATGAGCAGTTCTTC. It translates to CASSLSAGGHYNEQFF.

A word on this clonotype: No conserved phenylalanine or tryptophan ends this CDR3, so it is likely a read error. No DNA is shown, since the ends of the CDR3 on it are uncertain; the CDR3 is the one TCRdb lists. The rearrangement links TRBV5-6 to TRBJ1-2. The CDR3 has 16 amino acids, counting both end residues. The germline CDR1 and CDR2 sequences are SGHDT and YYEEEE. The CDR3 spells CASSWGDGGSPNGYTL.